These 4 T cell receptor beta chains came from one sample sequenced in a study of blood T cell repertoires in COVID-19. Some clones are missing from TCRdb's copy, which holds only in-frame ones; the method was immunoSEQ multiplex PCR. The data hold about 260,000 clones, with 80% to 90% observed a single time. The source material was PBMCs or T cells enriched from blood (not recorded which). Every receptor here comes from a man between 45 and 60 years old who had been exposed to COVID-19.

The genes are TRBV28 and TRBJ1-4; a possible D gene is TRBD1 (5 bases). V lost 6 bases to trimming and J lost 1 base, with 12 bases between them. Germline V CDR1 and CDR2: MDHEN, SYDVKM. This CDR3 is built from 15 residues. The CDR3 sequence is CASSRTILTNEKLFF. DNA of the CDR3: TGTGCCAGCAGCCGGACAATCCTAACTAATGAAAAACTGTTTTTT.

This clone was counted a single time. The rearrangement links TRBV9 to TRBJ2-3; unclear D gene. The V gene lost 3 bases and the J gene lost 6 bases, with 11 bases spanning the gap. This CDR3 has 13 amino acids. Germline CDR1 and CDR2: SGDLS and YYNGEE. The CDR3 protein is CASSAPGSDTQYF. CDR3 nucleotide sequence: TGTGCCAGCAGCGCCCCGGGTTCCGATACGCAGTATTTT.

The chain uses TRBV9 and TRBJ1-2, with 8 nucleotides matching TRBD1. Germline CDR1 reads SGDLS; CDR2 reads YYNGEE. Trimming cost V 0 bases and J 4 bases; bases outside gene matches: 5. The CDR3 runs 15 residues. The CDR3 coding sequence is TGTGCCAGCAGCGTAGGGGCCGACAGGGGCTATGGCTACACCTTC. Its protein is CASSVGADRGYGYTF. The complete variable domain, with remaining parts taken from reference TRBV9 and TRBJ1-2, reads DSGVTQTPKHLITATGQRVTLRCSPRSGDLSVYWYQQSLDQGLQFLIQYYNGEERAKGNILERFSAQQFPDLHSELNLSSLELGDSALYFCASSVGADRGYGYTFGSGTRLTVV.

The rearrangement joins TRBV29-1 to TRBJ1-1; 9 bases are shared with TRBD1. Germline-derived CDR1 and CDR2 are SQVTM and ANQGSEA. The CDR3 runs 15 residues. The junction had 8 bases not matched to a gene; V was cut back by 6 bases and J by 0 bases. The CDR3 loop reads CSVFRQGGLNTEAFF. The CDR3 bases are TGCAGCGTCTTCCGACAGGGGGGATTGAACACTGAAGCTTTCTTT. Full variable domain (remainder filled in from reference TRBV29-1 and TRBJ1-1): SAVISQKPSRDICQRGTSLTIQCQVDSQVTMMFWYRQQPGQSLTLIATANQGSEATYESGFVIDKFPISRPNLTFSTLTVSNMSPEDSSIYLCSVFRQGGLNTEAFFGQGTRLTVV.